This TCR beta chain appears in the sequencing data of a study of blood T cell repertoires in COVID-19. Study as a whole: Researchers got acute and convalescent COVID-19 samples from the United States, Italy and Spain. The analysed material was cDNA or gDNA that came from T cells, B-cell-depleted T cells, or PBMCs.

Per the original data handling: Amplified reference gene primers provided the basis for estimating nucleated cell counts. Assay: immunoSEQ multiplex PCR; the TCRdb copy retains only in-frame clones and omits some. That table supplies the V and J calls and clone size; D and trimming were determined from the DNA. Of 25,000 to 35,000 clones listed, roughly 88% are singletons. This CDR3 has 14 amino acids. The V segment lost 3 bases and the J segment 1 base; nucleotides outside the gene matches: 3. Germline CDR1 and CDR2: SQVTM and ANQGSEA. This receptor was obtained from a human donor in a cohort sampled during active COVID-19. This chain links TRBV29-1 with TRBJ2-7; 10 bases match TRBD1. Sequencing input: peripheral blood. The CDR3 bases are TGCAGCGTTGATCCGGGACAGGGGTCCTACGAGCAGTACTTC. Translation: CSVDPGQGSYEQYF.